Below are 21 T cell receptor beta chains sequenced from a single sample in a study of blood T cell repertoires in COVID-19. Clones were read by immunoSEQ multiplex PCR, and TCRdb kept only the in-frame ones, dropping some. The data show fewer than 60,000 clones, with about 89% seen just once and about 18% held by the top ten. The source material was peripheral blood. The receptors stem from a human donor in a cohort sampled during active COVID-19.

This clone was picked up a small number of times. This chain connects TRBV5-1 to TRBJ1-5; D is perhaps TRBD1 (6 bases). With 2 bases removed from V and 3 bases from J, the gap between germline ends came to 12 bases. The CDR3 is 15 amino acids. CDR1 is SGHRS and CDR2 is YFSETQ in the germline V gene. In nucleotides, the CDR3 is TGCGCCAGCAGCTTCAGACAGGCTAACAATCAGCCCCAGCATTTT. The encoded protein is CASSFRQANNQPQHF.

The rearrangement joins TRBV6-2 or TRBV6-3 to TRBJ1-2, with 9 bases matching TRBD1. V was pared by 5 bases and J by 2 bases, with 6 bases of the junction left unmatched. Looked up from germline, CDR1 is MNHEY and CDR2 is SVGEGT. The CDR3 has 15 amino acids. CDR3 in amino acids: CASSPGTGTNYGYTF. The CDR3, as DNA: TGTGCCAGCAGTCCCGGGACAGGGACGAACTATGGCTACACCTTC.

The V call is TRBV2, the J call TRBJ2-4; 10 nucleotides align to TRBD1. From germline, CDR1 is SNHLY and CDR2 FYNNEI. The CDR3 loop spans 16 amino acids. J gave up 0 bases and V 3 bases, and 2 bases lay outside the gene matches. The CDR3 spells CASSEGTGVAKNIQYF. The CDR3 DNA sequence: TGTGCCAGCAGTGAGGGGACAGGGGTAGCCAAAAACATTCAGTACTTC.

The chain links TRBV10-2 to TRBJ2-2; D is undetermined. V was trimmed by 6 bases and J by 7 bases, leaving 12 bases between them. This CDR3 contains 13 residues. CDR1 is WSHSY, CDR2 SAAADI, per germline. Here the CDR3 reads CASSQVVVGELFF. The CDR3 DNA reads TGCGCCAGCAGCCAGGTCGTTGTCGGGGAGCTGTTTTTT.

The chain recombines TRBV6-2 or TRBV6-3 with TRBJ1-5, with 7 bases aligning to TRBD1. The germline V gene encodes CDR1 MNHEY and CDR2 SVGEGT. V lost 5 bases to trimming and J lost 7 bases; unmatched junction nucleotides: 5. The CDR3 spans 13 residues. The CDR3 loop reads CASSRTGEQPQHF. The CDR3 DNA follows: TGTGCCAGCAGTAGGACAGGTGAGCAGCCCCAGCATTTT.

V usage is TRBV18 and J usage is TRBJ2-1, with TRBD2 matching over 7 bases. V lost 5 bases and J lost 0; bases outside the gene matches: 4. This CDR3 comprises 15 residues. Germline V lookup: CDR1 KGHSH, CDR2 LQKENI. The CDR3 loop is CASSAGASSYNEQFF. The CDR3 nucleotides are TGTGCCAGCTCAGCGGGAGCGAGCTCCTACAATGAGCAGTTCTTC.

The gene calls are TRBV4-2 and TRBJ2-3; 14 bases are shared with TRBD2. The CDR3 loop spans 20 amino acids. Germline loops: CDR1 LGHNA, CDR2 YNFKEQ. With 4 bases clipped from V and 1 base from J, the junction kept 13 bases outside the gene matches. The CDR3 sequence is CASSRSWTSGGNVGTDTQYF. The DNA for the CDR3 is TGTGCCAGCAGCCGGTCGTGGACTAGCGGGGGGAACGTGGGCACAGATACGCAGTATTTT.

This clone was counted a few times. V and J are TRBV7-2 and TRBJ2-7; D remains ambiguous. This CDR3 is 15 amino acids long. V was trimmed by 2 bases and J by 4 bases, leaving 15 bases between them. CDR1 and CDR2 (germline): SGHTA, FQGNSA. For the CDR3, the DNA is TGTGCCAGCAGCTTAAATTCAGGCCAACTTTACGAGCAGTACTTC. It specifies CASSLNSGQLYEQYF.

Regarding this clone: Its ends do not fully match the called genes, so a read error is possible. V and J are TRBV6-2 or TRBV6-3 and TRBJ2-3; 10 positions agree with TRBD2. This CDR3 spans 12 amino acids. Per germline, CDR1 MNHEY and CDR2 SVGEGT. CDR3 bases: TGTGCCAGCAGCTTGGCCGGGACTAGCGCTTCTTTT. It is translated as CASSLAGTSASF.

The CDR3 here is CASSPTGQTNTEAFF. CDR3 DNA sequence: TGTGCCAGCAGCCCGACGGGACAGACAAACACTGAAGCTTTCTTT. The rearrangement joins TRBV7-9 to TRBJ1-1, with 7 nucleotides matching TRBD1. J gave up 2 bases and V 5 bases, and 8 bases lay outside the gene matches. This CDR3 has 15 amino acids. In germline, CDR1 is SEHNR, CDR2 FQNEAQ (reference sequence).

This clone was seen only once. The DNA of the CDR3 is TGTGCCAGCAGCCCGAGGGGGGGTACTCAGAACACCGGGGAGCTGTTTTTT. The encoded protein is CASSPRGGTQNTGELFF. The chain carries TRBV9 and TRBJ2-2, with a weak D call TRBD2 (7 bases). CDR1 SGDLS and CDR2 YYNGEE come from the germline V gene. Trimming pared 4 bases from V and 1 base from J, leaving 17 bases between. The CDR3 is 17 residues long.

The CDR3, as DNA: TGCGCCAGCAGCTTGGACGGGGGGCTTGTGAACGAGCAGTACTTC. This gives the protein CASSLDGGLVNEQYF. The chain links TRBV5-1 to TRBJ2-7, with a tentative D call TRBD2 (7 bases). There are 15 residues in the CDR3. Between the trimmed V and J ends, which lost 0 bases and 5 bases, there was a span of 15 bases. Germline V gene data show CDR1 as SGHRS and CDR2 as YFSETQ.

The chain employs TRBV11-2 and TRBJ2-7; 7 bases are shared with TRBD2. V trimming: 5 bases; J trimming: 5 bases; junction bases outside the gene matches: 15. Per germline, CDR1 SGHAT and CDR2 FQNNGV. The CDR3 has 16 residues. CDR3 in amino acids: CASSPKVAGRSDEQYF. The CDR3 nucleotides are TGTGCCAGCAGCCCTAAGGTAGCGGGTCGGTCCGACGAGCAGTACTTC.

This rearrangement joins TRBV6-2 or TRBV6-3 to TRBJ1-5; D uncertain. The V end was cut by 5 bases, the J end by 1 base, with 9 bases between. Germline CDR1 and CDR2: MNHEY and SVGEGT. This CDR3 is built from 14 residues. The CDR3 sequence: CASSTTPSNQPQHF. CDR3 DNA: TGTGCCAGCAGTACGACACCCAGCAATCAGCCCCAGCATTTT.

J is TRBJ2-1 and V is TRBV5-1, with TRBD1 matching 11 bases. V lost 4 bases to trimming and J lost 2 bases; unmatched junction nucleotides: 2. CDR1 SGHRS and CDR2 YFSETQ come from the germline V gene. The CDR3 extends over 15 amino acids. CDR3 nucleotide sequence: TGCGCCAGCAGCGGGGGACAGGGGGCCTACAATGAGCAGTTCTTC. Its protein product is CASSGGQGAYNEQFF.

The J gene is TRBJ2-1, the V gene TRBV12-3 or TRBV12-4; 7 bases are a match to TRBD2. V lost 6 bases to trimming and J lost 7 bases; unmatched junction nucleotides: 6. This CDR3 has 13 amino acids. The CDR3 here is CASSLADSNEQFF. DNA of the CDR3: TGTGCCAGCAGCCTAGCGGACTCGAATGAGCAGTTCTTC.

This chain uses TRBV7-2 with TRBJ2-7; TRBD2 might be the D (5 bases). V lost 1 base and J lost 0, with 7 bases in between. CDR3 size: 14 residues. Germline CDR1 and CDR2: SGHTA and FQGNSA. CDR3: CASSLGLASYEQYF. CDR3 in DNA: TGTGCCAGCAGCTTAGGTCTAGCCTCCTACGAGCAGTACTTC.

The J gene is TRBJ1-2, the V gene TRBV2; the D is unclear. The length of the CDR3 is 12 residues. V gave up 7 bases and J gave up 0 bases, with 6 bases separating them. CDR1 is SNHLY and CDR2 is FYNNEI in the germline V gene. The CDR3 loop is CASTEANYGYTF. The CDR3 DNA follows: TGTGCCAGCACCGAGGCTAACTATGGCTACACCTTC.

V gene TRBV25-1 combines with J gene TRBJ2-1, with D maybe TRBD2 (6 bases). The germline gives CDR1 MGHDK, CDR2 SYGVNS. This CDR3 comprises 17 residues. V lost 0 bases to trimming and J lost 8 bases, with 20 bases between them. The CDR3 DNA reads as TGTGCCAGCAGTGAATATTCCAGCGGGCGGGTCAGGGATGAGCAGTTCTTC. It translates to CASSEYSSGRVRDEQFF.

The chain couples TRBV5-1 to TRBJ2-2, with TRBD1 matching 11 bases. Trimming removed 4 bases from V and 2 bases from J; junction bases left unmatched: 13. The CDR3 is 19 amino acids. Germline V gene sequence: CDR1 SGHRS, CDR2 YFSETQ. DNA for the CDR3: TGCGCCAGCAGCGCGGGGCCGGGACAGGGGGTTCCAAACACCGGGGAGCTGTTTTTT. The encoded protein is CASSAGPGQGVPNTGELFF.

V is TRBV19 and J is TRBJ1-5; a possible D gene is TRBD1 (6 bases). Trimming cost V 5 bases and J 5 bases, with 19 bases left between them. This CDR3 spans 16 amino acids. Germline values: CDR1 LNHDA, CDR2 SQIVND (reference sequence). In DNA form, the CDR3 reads TGTGCCAGTAGTTCATCAGGGGCACTCGGGTATCAGCCCCAGCATTTT. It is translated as CASSSSGALGYQPQHF. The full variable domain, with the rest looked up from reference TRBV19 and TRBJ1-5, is DGGITQSPKYLFRKEGQNVTLSCEQNLNHDAMYWYRQDPGQGLRLIYYSQIVNDFQKGDIAEGYSVSREKKESFPLTVTSAQKNPTAFYLCASSSSGALGYQPQHFGDGTRLSIL.